The clone carrying this TCR beta chain has just a few counts. As for time point: persistent/refractory GD, antithyroid drugs over 5 years with positive TRAb. From PBMCs, RNA was extracted and then used to make the TCR library. These data originate in a study of regulatory T cells in long-lasting Graves disease. On the study more broadly: Treatment with antithyroid drugs for over 5 years, together with positive TSH receptor antibodies, meant persistent Graves' disease.

With iRepertoire HTBI primers and Arm-PCR of CDR3 regions, TCR beta libraries were built. TCRdb recomputed calls from the multiplex PCR reads with MiXCR, one row per CDR3 protein. This sample carries approximately 690,000 distinct CDR3 sequences, roughly 30% of them seen once, and the ten largest clones take 40% to 50%. The CDR3 totals 13 residues. With 6 bases removed from V and 3 bases from J, the gap between germline ends came to 12 bases. Germline V gene sequence: CDR1 MNHEY, CDR2 SVGEGT. V and J are TRBV6-2 or TRBV6-3 and TRBJ2-7; TRBD1 might be the D (5 bases). The sequence was obtained from a female donor with Graves disease. Material: peripheral blood mononuclear cells (PBMCs), obtained when the disease was refractory, from a patient treated with antithyroid drugs. DNA for the CDR3: TGTGCCAGCAGGGCCCAGGGAAACTACGAGCAGTACTTC. It codes for CASRAQGNYEQYF.